This passage covers 7 T cell receptor beta chains from one sample sequenced in a study of technical replicates of blood from a handful of donors. Sequencing was performed with immunoSEQ multiplex PCR; in TCRdb, only in-frame clones are kept and a portion is missing. The top ten hold approximately 4.6% of the sample, which has approximately 74,000 clones, 88% seen once. The material sequenced was PBMCs. All receptors come from a human donor in good health. Some clones in this sample may be carry-over from other donors' samples.

The V gene is TRBV6-1, the J gene TRBJ2-3; 10 nucleotides agree with TRBD2. The length of the CDR3 is 14 residues. The germline V gene encodes CDR1 MNHNS and CDR2 SASEGT. The V gene end was trimmed by 4 bases and the J gene end by 3 bases; junction bases not matched to a gene: 1. The CDR3 nucleotides read TGTGCCAGCAGTGGGGGACTAGCGACAGATACGCAGTATTTT. Translation: CASSGGLATDTQYF.

This clone showed up just once. This rearrangement joins TRBV7-9 to TRBJ1-2; no firm D call. This CDR3 comprises 15 residues. Germline-derived CDR1 and CDR2 are SEHNR and FQNEAQ (reference sequence). The ends were cut back, 1 base at V and 0 bases at J, with 9 bases in the middle. The DNA for the CDR3 is TGTGCCAGCAGCTTAGGGCCCAGTTCTAACTATGGCTACACCTTC. It is translated as CASSLGPSSNYGYTF.

This rearrangement joins TRBV18 to TRBJ1-3; 7 nucleotides align to TRBD1. In germline, CDR1 is KGHSH, CDR2 LQKENI. Trimming removed 2 bases from V and 0 bases from J; junction bases left unmatched: 4. The CDR3 runs 16 residues. CDR3 protein: CASSPTGQSSGNTIYF. The CDR3 bases are TGTGCCAGCTCACCAACGGGACAGTCCTCTGGAAACACCATATATTTT.

This chain connects TRBV7-2 to TRBJ1-1; D is unclear. The CDR3 is made up of 14 amino acids. V dropped 3 bases and J dropped 3 bases, with 11 bases sitting between them. Germline V gene sequence: CDR1 SGHTA, CDR2 FQGNSA. The CDR3 region has the DNA TGTGCCAGCAGCTTTACGAGGGAGGACACTGAAGCTTTCTTT. Its translation: CASSFTREDTEAFF.

The chain links TRBV12-1 to TRBJ1-5; the D segment call TRBD1 is taken from the table without a DNA check. TRBV12-1 is designated a pseudogene. The CDR3 loop spans 18 amino acids. The CDR3 coding sequence is TGTGCCAGCAGCTTTCGACAGGGGATCAAGTTAGGCAATCAGCCCCAGCATTTT. It yields the protein CASSFRQGIKLGNQPQHF.

V is TRBV11-2 and J is TRBJ1-3, with 7 bases matching TRBD1. V dropped 1 base and J dropped 3; count of bases not matched to a gene: 0. Germline loops: CDR1 SGHAT, CDR2 FQNNGV. The CDR3 totals 14 residues. CDR3 sequence: CASSLAGGGNTIYF. The DNA of the CDR3 is TGTGCCAGCAGCTTAGCAGGGGGTGGAAACACCATATATTTT.

The gene calls are TRBV11-3 and TRBJ2-1, with TRBD2 matching 12 bases. The CDR3 covers 18 residues. The V segment lost 0 bases and the J segment 6 bases; nucleotides outside the gene matches: 9. Germline CDR1 SGHNT, CDR2 YENEEA. The CDR3 protein is CASSLDLPGLAGPNEQFF. Written as DNA, the CDR3 is TGTGCCAGCAGCTTAGATTTACCCGGACTAGCGGGACCCAATGAGCAGTTCTTC.